This TCR beta chain was recovered during a study of T cells in Graves' hyperthyroidism and ophthalmopathy. This clonotype has only a few counts. The antigen is not known. Researchers took RNA transcripts and amplified the TCR beta CDR3 regions from them. The study used the HTBI primer set for a first-round RT-PCR of the TCR CDR3. TCRdb passed the multiplex PCR reads through MiXCR, listing each CDR3 protein once. The table records about 400,000 distinct CDR3 sequences, 14% to 15% of them present only once. This CDR3 comprises 16 residues. CDR1 is SGHNT, CDR2 YYREEE, per germline (reference sequence). V shed 3 bases and J 2 bases; nucleotides not matched to a gene: 8. Among ophthalmopathy patients, the Clinical Activity Score reached at least 3, the NOSPECS grade reached at least 4, and duration remained under 3 months. Study-level findings and limits: Ophthalmopathy was separated from stable hyperthyroidism by a 13 V-J model.

The chain recombines TRBV5-4 with TRBJ2-5; 9 nucleotides align to TRBD2. The specimen sequenced was blood. This TCR was sampled from a man aged 18 to 30 with Graves' ophthalmopathy. The DNA for the CDR3 is TGTGCCAGCAGCTGGTTAGCGGGAGTGGGACAAGAGACCCAGTACTTC. It specifies CASSWLAGVGQETQYF.